Sequencing of this TCR beta chain was carried out in a study of early stage breast cancer tumors. This CDR3 is built from 15 residues. Trimming left V 4 bases short and J 2 bases short, with 12 bases between. Germline V gene sequence: CDR1 SEHNR, CDR2 FQNEAQ (reference sequence). The assay was immunoSEQ multiplex PCR, and TCRdb's table has in-frame clones only and misses some. Of fewer than 70,000 clones in the sample, around 80% were seen once. Study-level points and caveats: Enriched TCRB sequences shared across patients were mostly commonly generated sequences. Tumors had about 2.3-fold higher T cell density than normal breast.

On this clone: The antigen is not known.

The specimen was blood. This TCR was sampled from a person aged 40 to 49 with breast cancer. The V and J genes are TRBV7-9 and TRBJ2-1; possible D gene TRBD1, 6 bases. The DNA for the CDR3 is TGTGCCAGCAGCTCGACAGGACAAGCCTACAATGAGCAGTTCTTC. Amino acid sequence: CASSSTGQAYNEQFF. Together with reference TRBV7-9 and TRBJ2-1, the CDR3 gives the full variable domain: DTGVSQNPRHKITKRGQNVTFRCDPISEHNRLYWYRQTLGQGPEFLTYFQNEAQLEKSRLLSDRFSAERPKGSFSTLEIQRTEQGDSAMYLCASSSTGQAYNEQFFGPGTRLTVL.